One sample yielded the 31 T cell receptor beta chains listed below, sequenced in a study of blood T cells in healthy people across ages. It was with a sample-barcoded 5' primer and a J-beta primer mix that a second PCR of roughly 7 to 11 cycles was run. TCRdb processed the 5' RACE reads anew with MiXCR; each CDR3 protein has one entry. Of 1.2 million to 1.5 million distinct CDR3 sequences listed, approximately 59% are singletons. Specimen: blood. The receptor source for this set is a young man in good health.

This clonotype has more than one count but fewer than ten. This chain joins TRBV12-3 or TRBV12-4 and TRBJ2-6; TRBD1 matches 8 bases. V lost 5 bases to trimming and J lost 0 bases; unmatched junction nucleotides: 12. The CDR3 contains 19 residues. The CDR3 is CASSQRTGYPTSGANVLTF. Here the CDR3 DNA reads TGTGCCAGCAGTCAAAGGACAGGGTATCCAACCTCTGGGGCCAACGTCCTGACTTTC.

CDR3 residues: CATSTDRLAGGRTDTQYF. In nucleotides, the CDR3 is TGTGCCACCAGCACCGACCGGCTAGCGGGAGGTCGAACAGATACGCAGTATTTT. The rearrangement joins TRBV15 to TRBJ2-3; TRBD2 matches 11 bases. V lost 4 bases to trimming and J lost 3 bases; unmatched junction nucleotides: 12. The germline V gene has CDR1 LNHNV and CDR2 YYDKDF (reference sequence). This CDR3 contains 18 residues. Using reference TRBV15 and TRBJ2-3 for the parts outside the CDR3, the full variable domain is DAMVIQNPRYQVTQFGKPVTLSCSQTLNHNVMYWYQQKSSQAPKLLFHYYDKDFNNEADTPDNFQSRRPNTSFCFLDIRSPGLGDTAMYLCATSTDRLAGGRTDTQYFGPGTRLTVL.

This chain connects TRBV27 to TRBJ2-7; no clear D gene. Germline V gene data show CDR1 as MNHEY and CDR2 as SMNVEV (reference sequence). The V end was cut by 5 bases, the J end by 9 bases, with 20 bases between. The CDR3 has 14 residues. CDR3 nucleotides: TGTGCCAGCAGTCTAATCGCCCGGACGGAAAGGCAGTACTTC. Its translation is CASSLIARTERQYF.

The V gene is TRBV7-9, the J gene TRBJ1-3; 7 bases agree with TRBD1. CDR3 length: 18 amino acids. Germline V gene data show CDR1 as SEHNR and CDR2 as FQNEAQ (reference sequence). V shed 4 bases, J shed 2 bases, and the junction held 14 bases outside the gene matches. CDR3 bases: TGTGCCAGCAGCTCCCTTCTTGCCCGACAGGGCCCTGGAAACACCATATATTTT. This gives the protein CASSSLLARQGPGNTIYF.

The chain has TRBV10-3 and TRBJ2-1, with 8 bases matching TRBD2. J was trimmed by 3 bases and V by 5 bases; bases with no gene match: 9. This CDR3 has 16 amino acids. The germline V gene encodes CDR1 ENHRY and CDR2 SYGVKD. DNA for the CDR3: TGTGCCATCAGTAATCCCGGGACTAGAGGCTACAATGAGCAGTTCTTC. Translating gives CAISNPGTRGYNEQFF.

The CDR3 DNA reads as TGCAGCGTCGGCCGTCTAGCTGGAGTCTCCTACGAGCAGTACTTC. This codes for CSVGRLAGVSYEQYF. The chain recombines TRBV29-1 with TRBJ2-7, with D maybe TRBD2 (5 bases). Trimming removed 6 bases at V and 0 bases at J, with 18 bases between. The germline V gene has CDR1 SQVTM and CDR2 ANQGSEA. The CDR3 runs to 15 residues.

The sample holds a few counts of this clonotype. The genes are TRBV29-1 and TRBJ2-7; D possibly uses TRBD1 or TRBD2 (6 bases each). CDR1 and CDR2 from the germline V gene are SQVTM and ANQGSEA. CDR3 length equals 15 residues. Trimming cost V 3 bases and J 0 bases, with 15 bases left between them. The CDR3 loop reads CSVDSRLGGSYEQYF. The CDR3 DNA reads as TGCAGCGTTGATTCCCGACTAGGGGGCTCCTACGAGCAGTACTTC.

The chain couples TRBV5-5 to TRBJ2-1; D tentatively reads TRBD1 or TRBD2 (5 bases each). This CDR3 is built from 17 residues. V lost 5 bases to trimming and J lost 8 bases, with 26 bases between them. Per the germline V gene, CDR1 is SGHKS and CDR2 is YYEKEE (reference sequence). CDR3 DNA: TGTGCCAGCAGGCACGGAACCGGGACCCCAAGGGAAGATGAGCAGTTCTTC. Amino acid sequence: CASRHGTGTPREDEQFF.

CDR3 residues: CASSPQTRSLPYEQYF. The CDR3, as DNA: TGTGCCAGCAGCCCGCAGACTCGCTCCCTTCCCTACGAGCAGTACTTC. The chain employs TRBV5-4 and TRBJ2-7, with D uncertain. Germline CDR1 and CDR2: SGHNT and YYREEE (reference sequence). Trimming cost V 4 bases and J 2 bases, with 19 bases left between them. The CDR3 extends over 16 amino acids.

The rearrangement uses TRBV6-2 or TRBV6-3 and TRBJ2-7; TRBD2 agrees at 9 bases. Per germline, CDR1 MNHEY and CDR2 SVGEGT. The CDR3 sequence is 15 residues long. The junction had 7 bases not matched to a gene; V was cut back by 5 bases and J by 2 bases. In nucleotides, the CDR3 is TGTGCCAGCAGTCCCTTCCTAGCGGGGACCTACGAGCAGTACTTC. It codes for CASSPFLAGTYEQYF.

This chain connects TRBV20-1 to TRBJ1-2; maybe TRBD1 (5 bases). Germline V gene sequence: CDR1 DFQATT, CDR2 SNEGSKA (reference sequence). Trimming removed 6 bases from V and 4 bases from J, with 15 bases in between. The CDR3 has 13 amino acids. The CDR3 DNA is TGCAGTGCAAGGGTCGGGGGACTCTATGGCTACACCTTC. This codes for CSARVGGLYGYTF.

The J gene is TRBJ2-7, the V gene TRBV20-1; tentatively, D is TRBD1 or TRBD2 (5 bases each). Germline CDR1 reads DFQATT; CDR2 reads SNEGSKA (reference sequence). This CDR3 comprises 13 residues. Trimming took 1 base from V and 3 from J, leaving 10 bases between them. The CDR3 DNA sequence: TGCAGTGCTAGAGTTCTGGGGGTCTACGAGCAGTACTTC. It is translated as CSARVLGVYEQYF.

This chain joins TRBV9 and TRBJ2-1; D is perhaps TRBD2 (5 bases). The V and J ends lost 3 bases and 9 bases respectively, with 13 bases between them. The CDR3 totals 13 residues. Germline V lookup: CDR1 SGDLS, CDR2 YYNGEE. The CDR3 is CASSDAGMSEQFF. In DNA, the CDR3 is TGTGCCAGCAGCGATGCCGGGATGAGTGAGCAGTTCTTC.

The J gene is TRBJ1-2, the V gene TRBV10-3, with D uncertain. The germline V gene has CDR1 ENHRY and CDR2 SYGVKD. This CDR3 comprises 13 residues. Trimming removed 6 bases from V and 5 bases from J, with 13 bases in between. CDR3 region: CAISLNALYGYTF. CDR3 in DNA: TGTGCCATCAGCCTAAATGCTCTTTATGGCTACACCTTC.

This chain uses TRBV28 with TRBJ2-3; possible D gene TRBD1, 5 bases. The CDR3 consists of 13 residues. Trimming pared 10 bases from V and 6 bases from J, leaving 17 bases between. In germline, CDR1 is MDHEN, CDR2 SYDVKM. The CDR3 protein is CAILPPGMDTQYF. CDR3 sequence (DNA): TGTGCCATTCTCCCCCCAGGGATGGATACGCAGTATTTT.

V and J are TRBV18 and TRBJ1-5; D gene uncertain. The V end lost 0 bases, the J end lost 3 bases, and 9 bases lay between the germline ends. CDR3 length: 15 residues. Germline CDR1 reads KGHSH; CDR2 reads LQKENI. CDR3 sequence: CASSPPTADNQPQHF. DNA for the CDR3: TGTGCCAGCTCACCACCGACCGCCGACAATCAGCCCCAGCATTTT.

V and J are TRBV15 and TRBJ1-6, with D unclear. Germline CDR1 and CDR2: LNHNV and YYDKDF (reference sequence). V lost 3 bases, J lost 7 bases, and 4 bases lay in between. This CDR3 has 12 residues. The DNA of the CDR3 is TGTGCCACCAGCAGGGACAATTCACCCCTCCACTTT. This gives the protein CATSRDNSPLHF.

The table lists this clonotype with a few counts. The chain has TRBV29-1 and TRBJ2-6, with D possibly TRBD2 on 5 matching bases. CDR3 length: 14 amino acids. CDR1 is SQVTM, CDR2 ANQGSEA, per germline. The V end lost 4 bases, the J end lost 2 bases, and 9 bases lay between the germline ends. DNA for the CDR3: TGCAGCGTTGGCGGGTTGGCTGGGGCCAACGTCCTGACTTTC. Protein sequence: CSVGGLAGANVLTF.

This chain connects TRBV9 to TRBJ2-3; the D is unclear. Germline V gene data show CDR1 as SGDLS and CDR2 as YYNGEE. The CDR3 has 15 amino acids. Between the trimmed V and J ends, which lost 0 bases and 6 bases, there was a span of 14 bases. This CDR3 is CASSVGGNGLDTQYF. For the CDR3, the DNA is TGTGCCAGCAGCGTAGGTGGGAACGGGCTGGATACGCAGTATTTT. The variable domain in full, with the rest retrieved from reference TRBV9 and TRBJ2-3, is DSGVTQTPKHLITATGQRVTLRCSPRSGDLSVYWYQQSLDQGLQFLIQYYNGEERAKGNILERFSAQQFPDLHSELNLSSLELGDSALYFCASSVGGNGLDTQYFGPGTRLTVL.

The DNA of the CDR3 is TGCAGTGCTAGACAGACAGGTCTTACCTATGGCTACACCTTC. This gives the protein CSARQTGLTYGYTF. The gene calls are TRBV20-1 and TRBJ1-2; D might be TRBD1 (6 bases). Germline CDR1 is DFQATT and CDR2 is SNEGSKA (reference sequence). This CDR3 is 14 amino acids long. V was shortened by 2 bases and J by 4 bases, with 14 bases between the two germline ends.

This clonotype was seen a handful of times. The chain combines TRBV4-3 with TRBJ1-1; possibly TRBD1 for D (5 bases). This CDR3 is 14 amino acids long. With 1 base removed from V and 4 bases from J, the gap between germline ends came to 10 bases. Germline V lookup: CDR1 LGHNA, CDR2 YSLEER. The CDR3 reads CASSQGGGPTEAFF. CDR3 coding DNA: TGCGCCAGCAGCCAAGGCGGGGGTCCCACTGAAGCTTTCTTT.

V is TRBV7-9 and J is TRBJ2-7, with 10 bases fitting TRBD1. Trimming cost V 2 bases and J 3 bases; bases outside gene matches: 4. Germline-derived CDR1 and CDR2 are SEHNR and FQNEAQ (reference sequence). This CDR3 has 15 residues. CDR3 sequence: CASSLKGQGIYEQYF. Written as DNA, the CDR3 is TGTGCCAGCAGCTTAAAGGGACAGGGGATCTACGAGCAGTACTTC. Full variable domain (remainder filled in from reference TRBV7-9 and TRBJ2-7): DTGVSQNPRHKITKRGQNVTFRCDPISEHNRLYWYRQTLGQGPEFLTYFQNEAQLEKSRLLSDRFSAERPKGSFSTLEIQRTEQGDSAMYLCASSLKGQGIYEQYFGPGTRLTVT.

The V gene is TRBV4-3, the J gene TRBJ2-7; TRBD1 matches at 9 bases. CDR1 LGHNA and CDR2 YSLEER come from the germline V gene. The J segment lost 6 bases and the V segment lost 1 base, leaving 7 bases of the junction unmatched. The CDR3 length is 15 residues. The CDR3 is CASSQGTGGLSEQYF. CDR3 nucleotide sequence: TGCGCCAGCAGCCAAGGCACAGGGGGCTTGAGCGAGCAGTACTTC.

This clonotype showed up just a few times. Written as DNA, the CDR3 is TGCAGTGCTGCCCCCGGGACAGGGGACACCGGGGAGCTGTTTTTT. It translates to CSAAPGTGDTGELFF. The chain is built from TRBV20-1 and TRBJ2-2; 10 bases line up with TRBD1. Per germline, CDR1 DFQATT and CDR2 SNEGSKA (reference sequence). The CDR3 is 15 residues long. Trimming at V came to 5 bases and at J to 3 bases, leaving 6 bases not matched to a gene.

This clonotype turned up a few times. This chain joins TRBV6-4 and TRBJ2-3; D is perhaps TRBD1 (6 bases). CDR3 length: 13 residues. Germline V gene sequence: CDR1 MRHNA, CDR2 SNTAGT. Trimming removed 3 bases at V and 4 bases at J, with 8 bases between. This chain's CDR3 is CASSEGTPDTQYF. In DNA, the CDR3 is TGTGCCAGCAGTGAGGGGACACCAGATACGCAGTATTTT.

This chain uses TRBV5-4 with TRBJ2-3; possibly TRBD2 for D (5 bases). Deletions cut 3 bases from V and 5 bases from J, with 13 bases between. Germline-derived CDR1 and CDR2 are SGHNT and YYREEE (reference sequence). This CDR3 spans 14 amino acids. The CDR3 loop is CASSSDWSVDTQYF. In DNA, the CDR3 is TGTGCCAGCAGCTCGGACTGGAGCGTAGATACGCAGTATTTT.

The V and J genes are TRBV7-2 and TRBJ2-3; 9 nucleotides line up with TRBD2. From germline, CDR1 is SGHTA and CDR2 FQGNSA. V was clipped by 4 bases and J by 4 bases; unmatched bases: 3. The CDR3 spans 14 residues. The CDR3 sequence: CASSWRGGSDTQYF. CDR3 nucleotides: TGTGCCAGCAGCTGGCGGGGGGGCTCAGATACGCAGTATTTT.

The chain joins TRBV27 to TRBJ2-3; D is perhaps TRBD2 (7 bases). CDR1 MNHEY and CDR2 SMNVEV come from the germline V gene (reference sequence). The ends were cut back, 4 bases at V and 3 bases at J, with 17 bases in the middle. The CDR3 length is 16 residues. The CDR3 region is CASSSVGGASTDTQYF. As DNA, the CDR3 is TGTGCCAGCAGTTCCGTGGGGGGGGCCAGTACAGATACGCAGTATTTT.

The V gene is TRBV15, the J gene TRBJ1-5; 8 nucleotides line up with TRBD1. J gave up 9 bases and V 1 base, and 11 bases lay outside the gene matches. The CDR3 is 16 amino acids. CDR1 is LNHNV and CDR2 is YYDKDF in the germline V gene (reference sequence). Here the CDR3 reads CATSRGSGGMLRPQHF. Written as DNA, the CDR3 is TGTGCCACCAGCAGAGGTTCAGGGGGCATGTTACGGCCCCAGCATTTT.

For the CDR3, the DNA is TGTGCCAGCAGTTACGGTGGGGACTATGGCTACACCTTC. Its protein is CASSYGGDYGYTF. This chain joins TRBV6-2 or TRBV6-3 and TRBJ1-2, with no clear D. Deletions cut 2 bases from V and 3 bases from J, with 7 bases between. CDR1 and CDR2 (germline): MNHEY, SVGEGT. CDR3 size: 13 residues.

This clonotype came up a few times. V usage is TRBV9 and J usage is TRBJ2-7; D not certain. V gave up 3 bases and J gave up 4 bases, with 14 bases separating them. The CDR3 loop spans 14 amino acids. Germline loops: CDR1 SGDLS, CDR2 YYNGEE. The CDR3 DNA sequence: TGTGCCAGCAGCGGTCCGGGTTCAGGATACGAGCAGTACTTC. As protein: CASSGPGSGYEQYF.